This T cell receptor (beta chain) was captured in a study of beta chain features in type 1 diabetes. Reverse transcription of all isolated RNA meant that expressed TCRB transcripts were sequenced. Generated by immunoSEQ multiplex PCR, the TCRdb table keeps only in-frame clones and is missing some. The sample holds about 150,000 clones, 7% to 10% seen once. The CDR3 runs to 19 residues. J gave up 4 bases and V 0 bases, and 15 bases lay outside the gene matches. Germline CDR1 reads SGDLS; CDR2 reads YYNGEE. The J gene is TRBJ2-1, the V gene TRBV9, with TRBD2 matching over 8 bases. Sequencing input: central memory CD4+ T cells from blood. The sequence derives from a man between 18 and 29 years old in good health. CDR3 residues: CASSVVGGGAGAQYNEQFF. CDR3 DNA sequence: TGTGCCAGCAGCGTAGTCGGGGGTGGAGCGGGGGCCCAATACAATGAGCAGTTCTTC. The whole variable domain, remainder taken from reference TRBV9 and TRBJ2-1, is DSGVTQTPKHLITATGQRVTLRCSPRSGDLSVYWYQQSLDQGLQFLIQYYNGEERAKGNILERFSAQQFPDLHSELNLSSLELGDSALYFCASSVVGGGAGAQYNEQFFGPGTRLTVL.